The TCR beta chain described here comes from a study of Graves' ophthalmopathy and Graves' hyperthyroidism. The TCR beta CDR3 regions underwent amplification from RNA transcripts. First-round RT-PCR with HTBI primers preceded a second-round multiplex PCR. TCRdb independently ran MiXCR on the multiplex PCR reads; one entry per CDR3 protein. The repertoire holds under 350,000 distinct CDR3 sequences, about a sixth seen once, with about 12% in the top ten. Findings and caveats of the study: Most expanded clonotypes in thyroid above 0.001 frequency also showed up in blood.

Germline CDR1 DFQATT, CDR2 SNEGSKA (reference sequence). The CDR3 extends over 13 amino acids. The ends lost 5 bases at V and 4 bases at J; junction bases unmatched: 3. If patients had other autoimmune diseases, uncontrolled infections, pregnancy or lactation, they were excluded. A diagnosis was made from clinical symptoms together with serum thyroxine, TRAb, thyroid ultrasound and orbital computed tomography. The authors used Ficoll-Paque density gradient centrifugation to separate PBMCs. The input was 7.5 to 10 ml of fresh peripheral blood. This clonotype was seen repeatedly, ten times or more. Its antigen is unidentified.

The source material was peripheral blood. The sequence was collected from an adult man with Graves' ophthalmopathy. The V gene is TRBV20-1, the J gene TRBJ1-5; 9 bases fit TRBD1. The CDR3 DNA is TGCAGTGCTCACAGGGGGCGTAATCAGCCCCAGCATTTT. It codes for CSAHRGRNQPQHF.